This T cell receptor (beta chain) came from a study of blood T cells in healthy people across ages. V was clipped by 3 bases and J by 5 bases, with 15 bases between them. CDR1 and CDR2 from the germline V gene are SGDLS and YYNGEE. The CDR3 extends over 15 amino acids. Then a second PCR, running about 6 to 11 cycles, was carried out with a sample-barcoded 5' primer and a J-beta primer mix. A single record per CDR3 protein comes from TCRdb applying MiXCR to the 5' RACE reads. The table lists 1.5 million to 2 million distinct CDR3 sequences, roughly 43% of them singletons. The source is a human donor in good health. Sequences were obtained from blood. The rearrangement links TRBV9 to TRBJ2-1; perhaps TRBD1 as D (7 bases). The chain's CDR3 is CASSEEGALDNEQFF. The CDR3 DNA is TGTGCCAGCAGCGAGGAGGGGGCACTCGACAATGAGCAGTTCTTC.